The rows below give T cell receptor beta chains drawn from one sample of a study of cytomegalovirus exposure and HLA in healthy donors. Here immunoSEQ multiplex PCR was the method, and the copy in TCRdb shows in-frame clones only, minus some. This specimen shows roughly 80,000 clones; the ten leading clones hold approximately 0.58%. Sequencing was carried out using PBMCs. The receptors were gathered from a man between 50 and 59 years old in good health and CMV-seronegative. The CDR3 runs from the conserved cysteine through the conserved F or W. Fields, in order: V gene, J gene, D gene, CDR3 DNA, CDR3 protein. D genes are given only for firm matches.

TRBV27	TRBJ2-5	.	TGTGCCAGCAGTTTGGTTAGCCCAGAGACCCAGTACTTC	CASSLVSPETQYF
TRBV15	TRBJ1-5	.	TGTGCCACCAGCAGAGAAGTAGTCTCATCGAATCAGCCCCAGCATTTT	CATSREVVSSNQPQHF
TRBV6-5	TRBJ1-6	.	TGTGCCAGCAGTTACTCCCAGGGGCTGTCCAATTCACCCCTCCACTTT	CASSYSQGLSNSPLHF
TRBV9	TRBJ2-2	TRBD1	TGTGCCAGCAGCACCCCAGGGGGTTATCGGAACACCGGGGAGCTGTTTTTT	CASSTPGGYRNTGELFF
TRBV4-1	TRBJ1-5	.	TGCGCCAGCAGCCATGCCTCGGGGCCCCAGCATTTT	CASSHASGPQHF
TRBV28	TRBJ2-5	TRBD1	TGTGCCAGCAGTTTATACCCCGGACAGGGAAGGGGGGAGACCCAGTACTTC	CASSLYPGQGRGETQYF
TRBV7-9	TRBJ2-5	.	TGTGCCAGCAGCGCGACAGGTCAAGAGACCCAGTACTTC	CASSATGQETQYF
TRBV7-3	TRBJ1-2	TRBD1	TGTGCCAGCAGCTTAACAGGGACAGGCCGAATAAATGGCTACACCTTC	CASSLTGTGRINGYTF
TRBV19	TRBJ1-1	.	TGTGCCAGTAGTCCCAGAGCCAGGGGTTATGAAGCTTTCTTT	CASSPRARGYEAFF
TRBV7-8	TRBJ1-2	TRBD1	TGTGCCAGCAGCTTAGCTGGACAGGGCCCCGCTAACTATGGCTACACCTTC	CASSLAGQGPANYGYTF
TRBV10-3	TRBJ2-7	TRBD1	TGTGCCATACAGGGACAGGCCTCCTACGAGCAGTACTTC	CAIQGQASYEQYF
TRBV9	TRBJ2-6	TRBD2	TGTGCCAGCAGCGCCTCCGGGACTAGCGGGGGGACGGGGGCCAACGTCCTGACTTTC	CASSASGTSGGTGANVLTF
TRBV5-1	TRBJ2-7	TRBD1	TGCGCCAGCAGCGCCTACAGGGGGCGGTCCTACGAGCAGTACTTC	CASSAYRGRSYEQYF
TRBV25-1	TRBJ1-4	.	TGTGCCAGCAGGCCCAGGTTAATCGGAACTAATGAAAAACTGTTTTTT	CASRPRLIGTNEKLFF
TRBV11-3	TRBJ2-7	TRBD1	TGTGCCAGCAGCACACAGGGGGCAGCCTACGAGCAGTACTTC	CASSTQGAAYEQYF
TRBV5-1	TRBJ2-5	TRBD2	TGCGCCAGCAGCTTGGGACTAGCGGGGGGCCAAGAGACCCAGTACTTC	CASSLGLAGGQETQYF
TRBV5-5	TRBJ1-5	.	TGTGCCAGCAGCTTGGAGCGGGGGGGAGTGCAGCCCCAGCATTTT	CASSLERGGVQPQHF
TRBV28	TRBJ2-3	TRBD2	TGTGCCAGCAGTTTTTTAATAGCGGGGGGATTTGCAGATACGCAGTATTTT	CASSFLIAGGFADTQYF
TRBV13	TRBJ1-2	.	TGTGCCAGTAGCCCCTCCGCGGTCTATGGCTACACCTTC	CASSPSAVYGYTF
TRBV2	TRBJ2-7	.	TGTGCCAGCAGACTCAGGGGGGATAGTTCCTACGAGCAGTACTTC	CASRLRGDSSYEQYF
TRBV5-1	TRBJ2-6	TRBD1	TGCGCCAGCAGCTTGGCCGGGGACAGGGGAACTGGGGCCAACGTCCTGACTTTC	CASSLAGDRGTGANVLTF
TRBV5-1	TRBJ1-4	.	TGCGCCAGCAGCTCCCAGGGTACAACTAATGAAAAACTGTTTTTT	CASSSQGTTNEKLFF
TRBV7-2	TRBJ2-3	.	TGTGCCAGCAGCCGAGCGGTGAGCACAGATACGCAGTATTTT	CASSRAVSTDTQYF
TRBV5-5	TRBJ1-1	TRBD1	TGTGCCAGCAGCTCGGGACAGAATGAAGCTTTCTTT	CASSSGQNEAFF
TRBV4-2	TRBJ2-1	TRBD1	TGTGCCAGCAGCCCCGGACAGGGGAGTGAGCAGTTCTTC	CASSPGQGSEQFF
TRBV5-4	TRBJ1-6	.	TGTGCCAGCAGCTTCTGGGGCCATAATTCACCCCTCCACTTT	CASSFWGHNSPLHF
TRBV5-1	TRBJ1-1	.	TGCGCCAGCAGCTTGGCGGCACATACACGGACAACTAACACTGAAGCTTTCTTT	CASSLAAHTRTTNTEAFF
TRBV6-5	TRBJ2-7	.	TGTGCCAGCAGTCGCAGGAATTCCCCCTACGAGCAGTACTTC	CASSRRNSPYEQYF
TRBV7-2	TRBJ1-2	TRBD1	TGTGCCAGCAGCTTAGTAGCGACAGGGGGGGACTATGGCTACACCTTC	CASSLVATGGDYGYTF
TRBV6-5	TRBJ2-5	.	TGTGCCAGCAGTTACCAGATCAATCAGGGGCTGGAGACCCAGTACTTC	CASSYQINQGLETQYF
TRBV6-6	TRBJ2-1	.	TGTGCCACTACGACCGCGGACAAGTACAATGAGCAGTTCTTC	CATTTADKYNEQFF
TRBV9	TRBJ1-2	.	TGTGCCAGCAGCGTAGCCAGGGAGGACTATGGCTACACCTTC	CASSVAREDYGYTF
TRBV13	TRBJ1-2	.	TGTGCCAGCAGCACCGCACCAGGGTCCTATGGCTACACCTTC	CASSTAPGSYGYTF
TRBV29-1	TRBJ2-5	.	TGCAGCGTTGAAGATAACGTCGGAGGGGAGACCCAGTACTTC	CSVEDNVGGETQYF
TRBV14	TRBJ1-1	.	TGTGCCAGCAGCCTCACGGTGAACACTGAAGCTTTCTTT	CASSLTVNTEAFF
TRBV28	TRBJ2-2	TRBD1	TGTGCCAGCATTAAAGGGGGCACGAACACCGGGGAGCTGTTTTTT	CASIKGGTNTGELFF
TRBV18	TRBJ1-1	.	TGTGCCAGCTCACCACCGATAGGGGTGAACACTGAAGCTTTCTTT	CASSPPIGVNTEAFF
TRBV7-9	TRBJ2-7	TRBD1	TGTGCCAGCAGCTTAGGACAGGGTAGCTCCTACGAGCAGTACTTC	CASSLGQGSSYEQYF
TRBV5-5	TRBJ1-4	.	TGTGCCAGCAGCTTGGGAGGGAATGAAAAACTGTTTTTT	CASSLGGNEKLFF
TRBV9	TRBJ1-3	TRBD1	TGTGCCAGCAGCGTGCGGACAGGGGGAAACACCATATATTTT	CASSVRTGGNTIYF
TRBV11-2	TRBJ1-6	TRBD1	TGTGCCAGCTCCAGGGGGACAGGGGATTTGGCCCTCCACTTT	CASSRGTGDLALHF
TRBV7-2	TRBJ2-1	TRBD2	TGTGCCAGCAGCACGAGCGGGGGAAGTTACAATGAGCAGTTCTTC	CASSTSGGSYNEQFF
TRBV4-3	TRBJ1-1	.	TGCGCCAGCAGCCAAGTCCCCTCCGGGGGGCCATACCTCTTGAACACTGAAGCTTTCTTT	CASSQVPSGGPYLLNTEAFF
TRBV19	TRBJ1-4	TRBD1	TGTGCCAGTAGTCCCTGGACAGGGAGTGCTGAAAAACTGTTTTTT	CASSPWTGSAEKLFF
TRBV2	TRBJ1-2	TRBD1	TGTGCCAGCAGTGAGGGACAGTTCTATGGCTACACCTTC	CASSEGQFYGYTF
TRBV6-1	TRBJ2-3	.	TGTGCCAGCAGTGAAGGTGCGGGCCTGCACACAGATACGCAGTATTTT	CASSEGAGLHTDTQYF
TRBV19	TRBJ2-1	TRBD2	TGTGCCAGTAGTATTTTGGGACGGACTAGCGGGGTTGGGGATGAGCAGTTCTTC	CASSILGRTSGVGDEQFF
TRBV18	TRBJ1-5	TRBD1	TGTGCCAGCTCACCAACCGGGACAGGACTAAATCAGCCCCAGCATTTT	CASSPTGTGLNQPQHF
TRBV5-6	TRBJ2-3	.	TGTGCCAGCACCCGGGGGACCCATACGCAGTATTTT	CASTRGTHTQYF
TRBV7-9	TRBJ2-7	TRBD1	TGTGCCAGCAGCTTAGTAGGGACAGACCCCTACGAGCAGTACTTC	CASSLVGTDPYEQYF
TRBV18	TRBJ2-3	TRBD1	TGTGCCAGCTCACCACGCCAGGGGGCGACAGATACGCAGTATTTT	CASSPRQGATDTQYF